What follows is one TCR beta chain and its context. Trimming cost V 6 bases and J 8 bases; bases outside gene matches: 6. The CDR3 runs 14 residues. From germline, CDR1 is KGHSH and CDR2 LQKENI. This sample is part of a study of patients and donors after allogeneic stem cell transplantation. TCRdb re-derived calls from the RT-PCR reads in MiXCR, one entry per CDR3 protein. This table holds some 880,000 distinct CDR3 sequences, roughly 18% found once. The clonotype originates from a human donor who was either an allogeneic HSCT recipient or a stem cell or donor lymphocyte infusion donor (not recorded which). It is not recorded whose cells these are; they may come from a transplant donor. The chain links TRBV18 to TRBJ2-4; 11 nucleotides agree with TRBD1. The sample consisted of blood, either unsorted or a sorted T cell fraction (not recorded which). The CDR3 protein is CASSDRGLVDIQYF. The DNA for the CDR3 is TGTGCCAGCTCGGACAGGGGGCTAGTGGACATTCAGTACTTC.